These T cell receptor beta chains were read from a single sample in a study of T cell responses to AZD1222 COVID-19 vaccine. Assay used: immunoSEQ multiplex PCR; TCRdb lists only in-frame clones, some missing. The data contain about 150,000 clones, about 88% of them singletons. The source was peripheral blood, collected on day 0 of AZD1222 vaccination. All receptors derive from an adult in good health. The CDR3 runs from the conserved cysteine through the conserved F or W. The D gene is left open where the match is weak. Clone size appears in some rows only: once, few, many, or a class for an expanded clone.

j_gene	d_gene	len	v_gene	abundance	CDR3nt	CDR3aa
TRBJ2-1	TRBD2	14	TRBV7-9	NA	TGTGCCAGCAGCTCCCGGACTAGCGGGAGGGAGCAGTTCTTC	CASSSRTSGREQFF
TRBJ1-1	NA	11	TRBV28	NA	TGTGCCAGCAAGGACTACGAACAAGCTTTCTTT	CASKDYEQAFF
TRBJ2-1	TRBD2	17	TRBV15	NA	TGTGCCACCAGCAGAGAAGGACTAGCGGGGACCTACAATGAGCAGTTCTTC	CATSREGLAGTYNEQFF
TRBJ1-4	TRBD1	16	TRBV2	NA	TGTGCCAGCAGTTCCGACAGGGGGCTAACTAATGAAAAACTGTTTTTT	CASSSDRGLTNEKLFF
TRBJ2-2	TRBD2	19	TRBV2	NA	TGTGCCAGCAGTGTATGGGCGGCTAGCGGGGGACCGAACACCGGGGAGCTGTTTTTT	CASSVWAASGGPNTGELFF
TRBJ1-2	NA	15	TRBV5-8	many	TGTGCCAGCAGCATCCGGGGACCGTCGACCTATGGCTACACCTTC	CASSIRGPSTYGYTF
TRBJ1-1	NA	11	TRBV2	NA	TGTGCCAGCAGGGGCGCCCTTGAAGCTTTCTTT	CASRGALEAFF
TRBJ2-2	TRBD1	15	TRBV7-3	NA	TGTGCCAGTAAACCGGACAGGGGGGTCACCGGGGAGCTGTTTTTT	CASKPDRGVTGELFF
TRBJ2-1	NA	13	TRBV7-9	NA	TGTGCCAGCAGCTCCAGACAGGCCAATGAGCAGTTCTTC	CASSSRQANEQFF
TRBJ1-4	NA	16	TRBV5-6	NA	TGTGCCAGCAGCTTGATTTCGGGGTCGCCTAATGAAAAACTGTTTTTT	CASSLISGSPNEKLFF
TRBJ1-5	TRBD1	15	TRBV6-5	few	TGTGCCAGCAGACCGGACAGGGCGGGCAATCAGCCCCAGCATTTT	CASRPDRAGNQPQHF
TRBJ2-7	NA	14	TRBV6-5	NA	TGTGCCAGCAGCCCCGGGACTTTCTCCTACGAGCAGTACTTC	CASSPGTFSYEQYF
TRBJ2-7	TRBD1	14	TRBV7-2	once	TGTGCCAGCAGCCCGCCGGACAGGGCCTACGAGCAGTACTTC	CASSPPDRAYEQYF
TRBJ1-1	NA	13	TRBV19	NA	TGTGCCAGTTATACTTGGGGGAACACTGAAGCTTTCTTT	CASYTWGNTEAFF
TRBJ2-1	TRBD2	15	TRBV5-6	NA	TGTGCCAGCAGCTTGGAGGGACTAGCCAGAAATGAGCAGTTCTTC	CASSLEGLARNEQFF
TRBJ1-3	NA	13	TRBV5-1	NA	TGCGCCAGCACTACCAGCTCTGGAAACACCATATATTTT	CASTTSSGNTIYF
TRBJ1-2	NA	14	TRBV5-1	NA	TGCGCCAGCAGCTTGCAGCCGGGAAACTATGGCTACACCTTC	CASSLQPGNYGYTF
TRBJ1-1	TRBD1	15	TRBV5-4	NA	TGTGCCAGCAGCCCTAAAGACAGGGAAAAACGGGAAGCTTTCTTT	CASSPKDREKREAFF
TRBJ2-1	TRBD1	14	TRBV6-5	NA	TGTGCCAGCAGACCCGGGACAGGGGGCAATGAGCAGTTCTTC	CASRPGTGGNEQFF
TRBJ2-4	NA	15	TRBV3-1/TRBV3-2	NA	TGTGCCAGCAGCCAAGAACGGGCTAGAGGGAACATTCAGTACTTC	CASSQERARGNIQYF
TRBJ2-7	TRBD1	15	TRBV10-3	once	TGTGCCATCAGTAGGGGACAGGGGGCTTCCTACGAGCAGTACTTC	CAISRGQGASYEQYF
TRBJ1-6	TRBD1	14	TRBV5-5	NA	TGTGCCAGCAGCCTGGGACAGCAAAATTCACCCCTCCACTTT	CASSLGQQNSPLHF
TRBJ1-4	NA	16	TRBV7-2	NA	TGTGCCAGCAGCTTGGGGGCGACAGGAGGAAATGAAAAACTGTTTTTT	CASSLGATGGNEKLFF
TRBJ2-1	TRBD2	15	TRBV3-1/TRBV3-2	NA	TGTGCCAGCAGCCAAGATGGAGGACTAGCCGATGAGCAGTTCTTC	CASSQDGGLADEQFF
TRBJ1-5	NA	14	TRBV19	once	TGTGCCAGTCAAAATTTCGGGGGCAATCAGCCCCAGCATTTT	CASQNFGGNQPQHF
TRBJ1-2	TRBD1	12	TRBV4-3	NA	TGCGCCAGCAGCAACTCAGGGGGCGGCTACACCTTC	CASSNSGGGYTF
TRBJ1-2	TRBD1	14	TRBV7-9	NA	TGTGCCAGCAGGGGGGACAGAGCTAACTATGGCTACACCTTC	CASRGDRANYGYTF
TRBJ2-4	TRBD2	16	TRBV7-2	NA	TGTGCCAGCAGCACTCTAGCGGAAATAGCCAAAAACATTCAGTACTTC	CASSTLAEIAKNIQYF
TRBJ2-3	NA	15	TRBV9	NA	TGTGCCAGCAGCGTAGGGACTGGCAGCACAGATACGCAGTATTTT	CASSVGTGSTDTQYF
TRBJ1-1	NA	14	TRBV6-5	NA	TGTGCCAGCAGTCTCTCCACATCGGGTACTGAAGCTTTCTTT	CASSLSTSGTEAFF
TRBJ2-3	TRBD2	15	TRBV7-9	few	TGTGCCAGCAGCTTAAGTGGGGGGGATGGTGATACGCAGTATTTT	CASSLSGGDGDTQYF
TRBJ2-7	TRBD1	14	TRBV28	once	TGTGCCAGCAGTCACGGACAGGGAATCTACGAGCAGTACTTC	CASSHGQGIYEQYF
TRBJ1-6	TRBD1	17	TRBV9	once	TGTGCCAGCAGCATCGCGGGACAGAGCTCCTATAATTCACCCCTCCACTTT	CASSIAGQSSYNSPLHF
TRBJ2-7	NA	16	TRBV10-3	NA	TGTGCCATCAGTGATCCGGACGGCGGAAAATATTACGAGCAGTACTTC	CAISDPDGGKYYEQYF
TRBJ2-7	TRBD1	17	TRBV7-6	NA	TGTGCCAGCAGCTTAGCCCCGGGACAGGGGATTTTGTACGAGCAGTACTTC	CASSLAPGQGILYEQYF
TRBJ2-3	NA	14	TRBV18	NA	TGTGCCAGCTCACGAGTGGGGAGGACAGATACGCAGTATTTT	CASSRVGRTDTQYF
TRBJ2-2	NA	13	TRBV6-6	NA	TGTGCCATCGACAAGGAGAACACCGGGGAGCTGTTTTTT	CAIDKENTGELFF
TRBJ1-2	NA	17	TRBV3-1/TRBV3-2	NA	TGTGCCAGCAGCCAAGATCTCTCTGGCAGGCCGTTGAGCGGCTACACCTTC	CASSQDLSGRPLSGYTF
TRBJ1-1	TRBD1	15	TRBV9	NA	TGTGCCAGCAGTCCGCCCGGGACAGTGAACACTGAAGCTTTCTTT	CASSPPGTVNTEAFF
TRBJ1-4	NA	14	TRBV19	NA	TGTGCCAGTAGCTCCTACCGGGAAAATGAAAAACTGTTTTTT	CASSSYRENEKLFF
TRBJ2-3	TRBD2	12	TRBV29-1	NA	TGCACCCTGGGGGGGAAAGGCGATACGCAGTATTTT	CTLGGKGDTQYF
TRBJ2-7	NA	14	TRBV7-8	NA	TGTGCCAGCAGCTTGTCGATGTTCGTTTACGAGCAGTACTTC	CASSLSMFVYEQYF
TRBJ1-2	NA	13	TRBV5-4	NA	TGTGCCAGCAGCGGAGACAACCGCGAGGGCTACACCTTC	CASSGDNREGYTF
TRBJ2-1	TRBD2	16	TRBV28	NA	TGTGCCAGCAGTTTTCTTTCTAGCGGGGGGTCAAATGAGCAGTTCTTC	CASSFLSSGGSNEQFF
TRBJ2-5	TRBD2	15	TRBV6-2/TRBV6-3	NA	TGTGCCAGCAGTACCCTTGCGGGGGGGCAAGAGACCCAGTACTTC	CASSTLAGGQETQYF
TRBJ2-1	TRBD2	16	TRBV7-2	NA	TGTGCCAGCAGCTTAGATTCCAGCGGGGCCTACAATGAGCAGTTCTTC	CASSLDSSGAYNEQFF
TRBJ1-5	NA	15	TRBV4-2	NA	TGTGCCAGCAGCCAAGATACGGGGGTGGATCAGCCCCAGCATTTT	CASSQDTGVDQPQHF
TRBJ2-7	TRBD2	13	TRBV12-3/TRBV12-4	NA	TGTGCCAGCAGTTTGGGGGGGACCTACGAGCAGTACTTC	CASSLGGTYEQYF
TRBJ2-1	TRBD2	15	TRBV7-2	NA	TGTGCCAGCAGCTTGGACACTAGCGGGGGCCGTGAGCAGTTCTTC	CASSLDTSGGREQFF
TRBJ1-6	NA	14	TRBV3-1/TRBV3-2	NA	TGTGCCAGCAGCCTACGACAATTTAATTCACCCCTCCACTTT	CASSLRQFNSPLHF
TRBJ2-3	NA	15	TRBV28	NA	TGTGCCAGCAGTGCGCCTAGCAGGTCCACAGATACGCAGTATTTT	CASSAPSRSTDTQYF
TRBJ1-5	NA	15	TRBV28	once	TGTGCCAGCAGTTTACATGGAAATAGCAATCAGCCCCAGCATTTT	CASSLHGNSNQPQHF
TRBJ2-7	NA	14	TRBV28	once	TGTGCCAGCAGTTTAAGTTGGGGCGCGAGGGAGCAGTACTTC	CASSLSWGAREQYF
TRBJ1-1	NA	12	TRBV28	NA	TGTGCCAGCAGTCCTATTTGGGCTGAAGCTTTCTTT	CASSPIWAEAFF
TRBJ1-1	NA	14	TRBV29-1	NA	TGCAGCGTTGAAAGGACAGTAGTGAACACTGAAGCTTTCTTT	CSVERTVVNTEAFF
TRBJ2-7	NA	14	TRBV7-2	NA	TGTGCCAGCAGCTTAGAGACTAAGATTTACGAGCAGTACTTC	CASSLETKIYEQYF